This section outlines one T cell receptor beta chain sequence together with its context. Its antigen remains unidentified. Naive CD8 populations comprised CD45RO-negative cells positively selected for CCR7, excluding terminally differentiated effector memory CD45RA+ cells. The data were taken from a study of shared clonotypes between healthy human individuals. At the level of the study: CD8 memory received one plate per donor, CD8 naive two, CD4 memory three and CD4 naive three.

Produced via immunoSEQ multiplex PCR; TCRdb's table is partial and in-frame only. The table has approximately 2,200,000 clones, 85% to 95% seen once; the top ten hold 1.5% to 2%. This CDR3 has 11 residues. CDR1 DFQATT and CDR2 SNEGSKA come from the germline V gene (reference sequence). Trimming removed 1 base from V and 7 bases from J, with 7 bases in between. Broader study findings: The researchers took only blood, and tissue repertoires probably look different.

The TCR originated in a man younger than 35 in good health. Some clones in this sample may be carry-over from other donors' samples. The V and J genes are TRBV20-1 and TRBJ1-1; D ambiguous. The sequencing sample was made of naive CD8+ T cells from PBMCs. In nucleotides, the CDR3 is TGCAGTGCTAGAGGAGGCCGTGAAGCTTTCTTT. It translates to CSARGGREAFF.